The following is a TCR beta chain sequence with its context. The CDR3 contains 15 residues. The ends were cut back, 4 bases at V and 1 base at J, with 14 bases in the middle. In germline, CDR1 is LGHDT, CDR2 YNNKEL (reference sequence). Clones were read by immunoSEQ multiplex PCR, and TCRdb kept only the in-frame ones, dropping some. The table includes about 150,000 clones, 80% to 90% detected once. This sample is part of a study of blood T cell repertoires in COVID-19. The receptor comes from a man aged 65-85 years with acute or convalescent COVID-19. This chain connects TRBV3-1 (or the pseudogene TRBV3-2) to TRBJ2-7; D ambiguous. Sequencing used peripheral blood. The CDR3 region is CASSLGTVPSYEQYF. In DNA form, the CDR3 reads TGTGCCAGCAGCCTGGGTACAGTCCCTTCCTACGAGCAGTACTTC.